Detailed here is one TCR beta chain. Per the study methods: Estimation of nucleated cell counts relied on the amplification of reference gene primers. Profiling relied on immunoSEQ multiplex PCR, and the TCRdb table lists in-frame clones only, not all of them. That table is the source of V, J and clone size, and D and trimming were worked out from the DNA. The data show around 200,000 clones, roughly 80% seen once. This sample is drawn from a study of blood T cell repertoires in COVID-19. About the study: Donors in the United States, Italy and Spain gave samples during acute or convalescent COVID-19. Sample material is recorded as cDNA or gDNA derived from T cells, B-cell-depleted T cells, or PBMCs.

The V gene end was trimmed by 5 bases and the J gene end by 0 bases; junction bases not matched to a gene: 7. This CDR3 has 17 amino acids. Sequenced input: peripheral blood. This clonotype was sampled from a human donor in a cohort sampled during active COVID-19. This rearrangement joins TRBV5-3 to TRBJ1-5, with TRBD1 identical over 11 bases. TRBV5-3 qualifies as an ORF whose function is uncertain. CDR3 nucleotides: TGTGCCAGAAGTTCAGGACAGGGGGCTGATAGCAATCAGCCCCAGCATTTT. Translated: CARSSGQGADSNQPQHF.